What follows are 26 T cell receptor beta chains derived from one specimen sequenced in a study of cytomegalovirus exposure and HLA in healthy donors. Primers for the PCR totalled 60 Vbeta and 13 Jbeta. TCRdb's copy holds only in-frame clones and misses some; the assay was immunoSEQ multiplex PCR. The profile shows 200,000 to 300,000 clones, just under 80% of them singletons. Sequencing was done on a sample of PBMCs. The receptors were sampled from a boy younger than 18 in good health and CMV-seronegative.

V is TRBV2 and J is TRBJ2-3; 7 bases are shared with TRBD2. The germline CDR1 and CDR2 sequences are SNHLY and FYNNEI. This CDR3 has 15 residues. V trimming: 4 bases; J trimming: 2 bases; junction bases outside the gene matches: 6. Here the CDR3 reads CASSGMGGDTDTQYF. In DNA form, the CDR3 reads TGTGCCAGCAGTGGAATGGGGGGGGACACAGATACGCAGTATTTT.

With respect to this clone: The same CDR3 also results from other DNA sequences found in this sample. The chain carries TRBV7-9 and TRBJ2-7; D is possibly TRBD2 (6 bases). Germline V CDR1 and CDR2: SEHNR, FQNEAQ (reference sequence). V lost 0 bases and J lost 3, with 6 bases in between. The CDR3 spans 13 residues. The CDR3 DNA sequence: TGTGCCAGCAGCTTAGCGGGGGGCTACGAGCAGTACTTC. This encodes CASSLAGGYEQYF.

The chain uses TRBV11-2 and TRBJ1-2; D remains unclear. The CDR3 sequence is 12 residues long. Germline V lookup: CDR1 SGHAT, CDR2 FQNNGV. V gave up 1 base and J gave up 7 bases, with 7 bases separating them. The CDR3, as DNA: TGTGCCAGCAGCTTAGGCGACTTTGGCTACACCTTC. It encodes CASSLGDFGYTF.

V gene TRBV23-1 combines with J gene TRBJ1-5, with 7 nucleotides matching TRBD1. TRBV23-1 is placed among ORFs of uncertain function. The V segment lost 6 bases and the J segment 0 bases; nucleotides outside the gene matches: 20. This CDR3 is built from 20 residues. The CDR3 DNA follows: TGCGCCAGCAGCCACCGGGACAGCCCTAGACTCCTGTATAGCAATCAGCCCCAGCATTTT. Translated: CASSHRDSPRLLYSNQPQHF.

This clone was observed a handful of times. In DNA form, the CDR3 reads TGTGCCAGCAGTACAGGGTCCTCAGGAAACACCATATATTTT. Translated: CASSTGSSGNTIYF. The chain uses TRBV6-6 and TRBJ1-3; tentatively, D is TRBD1 (6 bases). The CDR3 loop spans 14 amino acids. In germline, CDR1 is MNHNY, CDR2 SVGAGI (reference sequence). V gave up 5 bases and J gave up 4 bases, with 12 bases separating them.

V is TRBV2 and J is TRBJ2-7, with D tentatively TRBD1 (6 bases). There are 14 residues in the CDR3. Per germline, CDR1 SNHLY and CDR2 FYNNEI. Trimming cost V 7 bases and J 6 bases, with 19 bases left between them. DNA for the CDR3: TGTGCCAGCACCGCCGGGACAAGAGACATCGAGCAGTACTTC. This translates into CASTAGTRDIEQYF.

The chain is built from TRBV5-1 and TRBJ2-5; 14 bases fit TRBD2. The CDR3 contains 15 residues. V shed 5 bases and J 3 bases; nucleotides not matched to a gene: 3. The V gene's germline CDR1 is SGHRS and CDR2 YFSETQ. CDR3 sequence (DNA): TGCGCCAGCAGGCAGGGACTAGCGGGAGAAGAGACCCAGTACTTC. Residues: CASRQGLAGEETQYF.

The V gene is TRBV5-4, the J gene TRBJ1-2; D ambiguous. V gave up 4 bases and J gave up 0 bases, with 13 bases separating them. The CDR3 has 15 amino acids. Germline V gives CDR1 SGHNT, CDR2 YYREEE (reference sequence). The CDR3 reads CASSGPVLANYGYTF. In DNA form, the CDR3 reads TGTGCCAGCAGCGGGCCAGTACTAGCTAACTATGGCTACACCTTC. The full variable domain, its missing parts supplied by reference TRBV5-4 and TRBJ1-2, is ETGVTQSPTHLIKTRGQQVTLRCSSQSGHNTVSWYQQALGQGPQFIFQYYREEENGRGNFPPRFSGLQFPNYSSELNVNALELDDSALYLCASSGPVLANYGYTFGSGTRLTVV.

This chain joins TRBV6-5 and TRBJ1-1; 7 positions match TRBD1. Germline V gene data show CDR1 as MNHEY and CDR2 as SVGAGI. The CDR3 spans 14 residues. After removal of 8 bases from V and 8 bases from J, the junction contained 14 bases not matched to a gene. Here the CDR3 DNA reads TGTGCCAGCCAAAGGGACAGTCGTACGCACGAAGCTTTCTTT. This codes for CASQRDSRTHEAFF.

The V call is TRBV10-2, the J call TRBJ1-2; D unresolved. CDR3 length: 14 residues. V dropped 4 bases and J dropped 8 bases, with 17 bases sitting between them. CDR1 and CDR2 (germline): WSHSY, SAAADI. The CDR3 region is CASSAVRPLGGYTF. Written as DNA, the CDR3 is TGCGCCAGCAGTGCTGTGAGACCTCTAGGCGGCTACACCTTC.

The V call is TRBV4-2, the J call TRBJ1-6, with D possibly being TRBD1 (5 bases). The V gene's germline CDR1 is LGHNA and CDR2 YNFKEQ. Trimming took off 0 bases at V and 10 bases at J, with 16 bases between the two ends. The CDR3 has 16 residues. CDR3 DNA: TGTGCCAGCAGCCAAGATTATGGGCAGGGAGGGTCACCCCTCCACTTT. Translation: CASSQDYGQGGSPLHF.

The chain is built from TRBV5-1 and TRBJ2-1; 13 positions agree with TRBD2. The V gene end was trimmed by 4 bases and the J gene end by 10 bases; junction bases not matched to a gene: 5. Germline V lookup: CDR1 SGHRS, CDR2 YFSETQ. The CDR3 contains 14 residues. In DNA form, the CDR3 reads TGCGCCAGCAGCCGCCCGGGACTAGCGGGAGAGCAGTTCTTC. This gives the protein CASSRPGLAGEQFF. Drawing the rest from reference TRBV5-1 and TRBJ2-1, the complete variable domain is KAGVTQTPRYLIKTRGQQVTLSCSPISGHRSVSWYQQTPGQGLQFLFEYFSETQRNKGNFPGRFSGRQFSNSRSEMNVSTLELGDSALYLCASSRPGLAGEQFFGPGTRLTVL.

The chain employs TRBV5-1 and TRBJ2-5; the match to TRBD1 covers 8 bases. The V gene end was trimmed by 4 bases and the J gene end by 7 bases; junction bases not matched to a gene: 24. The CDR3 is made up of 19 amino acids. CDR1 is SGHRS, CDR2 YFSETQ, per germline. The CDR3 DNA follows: TGCGCCAGCAGCCCGAGCCGGGGGACAGGCCACGGCTCCCGGGGGACCCAGTACTTC. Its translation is CASSPSRGTGHGSRGTQYF.

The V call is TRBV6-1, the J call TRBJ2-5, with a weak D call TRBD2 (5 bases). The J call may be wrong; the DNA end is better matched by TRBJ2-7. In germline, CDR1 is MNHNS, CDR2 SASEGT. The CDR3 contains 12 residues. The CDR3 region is CASRWTGYEQYF. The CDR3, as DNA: TGTGCCAGCAGGTGGACTGGATACGAGCAGTACTTC.

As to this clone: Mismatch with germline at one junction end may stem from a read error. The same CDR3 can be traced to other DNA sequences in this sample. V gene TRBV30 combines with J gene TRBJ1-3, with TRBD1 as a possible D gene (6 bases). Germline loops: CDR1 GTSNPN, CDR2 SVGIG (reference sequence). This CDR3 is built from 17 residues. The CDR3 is CAWSVLMDSRSGNTIYF. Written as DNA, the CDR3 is TGTGCCTGGAGTGTTTTAATGGACAGCCGCTCTGGGAACACCATATATTTT. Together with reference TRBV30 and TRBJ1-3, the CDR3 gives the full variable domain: SQTIHQWPATLVQPVGSPLSLECTVEGTSNPNLYWYRQAAGRGLQLLFYSVGIGQISSEVPQNLSASRPQDRQFILSSKKLLLSDSGFYLCAWSVLMDSRSGNTIYFGEGSWLTVV.

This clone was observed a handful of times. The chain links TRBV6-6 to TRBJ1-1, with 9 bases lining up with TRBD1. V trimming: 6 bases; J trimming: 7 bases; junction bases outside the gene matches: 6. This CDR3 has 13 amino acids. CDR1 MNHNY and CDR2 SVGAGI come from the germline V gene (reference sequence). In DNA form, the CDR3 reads TGTGCCAGCAGACCGGGACAGGGAAGTGAAGCTTTCTTT. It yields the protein CASRPGQGSEAFF.

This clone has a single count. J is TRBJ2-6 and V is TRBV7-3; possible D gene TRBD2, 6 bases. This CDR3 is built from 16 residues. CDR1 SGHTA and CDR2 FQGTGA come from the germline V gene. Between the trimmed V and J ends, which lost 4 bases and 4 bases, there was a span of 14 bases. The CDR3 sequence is CASSSLGGLGANVLTF. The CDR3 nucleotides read TGTGCCAGCAGCTCATTGGGGGGTCTAGGGGCCAACGTCCTGACTTTC.

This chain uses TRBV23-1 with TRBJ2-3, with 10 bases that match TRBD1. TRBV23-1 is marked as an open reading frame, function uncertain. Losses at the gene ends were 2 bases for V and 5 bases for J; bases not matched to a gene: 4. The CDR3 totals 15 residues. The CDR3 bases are TGCGCCAGCAGTCAAGGGACAGGGGAGAGAGATACGCAGTATTTT. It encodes CASSQGTGERDTQYF.

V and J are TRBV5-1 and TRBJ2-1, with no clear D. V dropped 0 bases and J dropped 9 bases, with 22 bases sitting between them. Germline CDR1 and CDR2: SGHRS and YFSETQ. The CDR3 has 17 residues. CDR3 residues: CASSLARNGAWMGEQFF. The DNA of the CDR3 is TGCGCCAGCAGCTTGGCCCGGAACGGAGCGTGGATGGGTGAGCAGTTCTTC.

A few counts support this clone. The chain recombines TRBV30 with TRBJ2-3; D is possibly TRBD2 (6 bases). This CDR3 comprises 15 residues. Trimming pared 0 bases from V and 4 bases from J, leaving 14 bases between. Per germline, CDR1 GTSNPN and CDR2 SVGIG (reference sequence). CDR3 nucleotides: TGTGCCTGGAGTGTAACTAGCTGGATGTCAGATACGCAGTATTTT. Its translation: CAWSVTSWMSDTQYF.

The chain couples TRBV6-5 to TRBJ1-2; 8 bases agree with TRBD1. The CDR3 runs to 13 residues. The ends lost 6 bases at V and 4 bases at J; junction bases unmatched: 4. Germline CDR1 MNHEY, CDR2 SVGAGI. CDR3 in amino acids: CASSRTGTYGYTF. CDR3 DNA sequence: TGTGCCAGCAGCCGGACAGGGACCTATGGCTACACCTTC.

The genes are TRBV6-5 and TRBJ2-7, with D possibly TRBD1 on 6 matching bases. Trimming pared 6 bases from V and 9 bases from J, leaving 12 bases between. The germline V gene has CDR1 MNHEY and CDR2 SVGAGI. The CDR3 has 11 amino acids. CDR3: CASSLQGVQYF. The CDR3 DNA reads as TGTGCCAGCAGCTTACAGGGAGTGCAGTACTTC.

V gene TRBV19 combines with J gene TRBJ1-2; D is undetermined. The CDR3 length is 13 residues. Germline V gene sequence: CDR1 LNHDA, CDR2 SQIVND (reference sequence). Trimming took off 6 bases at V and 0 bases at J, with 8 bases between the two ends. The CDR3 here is CASRDSPNYGYTF. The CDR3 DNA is TGTGCCAGTAGAGACTCACCTAACTATGGCTACACCTTC.

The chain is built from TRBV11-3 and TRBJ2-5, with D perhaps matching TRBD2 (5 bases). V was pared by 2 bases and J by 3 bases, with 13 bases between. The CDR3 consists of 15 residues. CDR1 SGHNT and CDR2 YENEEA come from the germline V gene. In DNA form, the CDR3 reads TGTGCCAGCAGCTTAAGGACTGCTACCAAAGAGACCCAGTACTTC. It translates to CASSLRTATKETQYF. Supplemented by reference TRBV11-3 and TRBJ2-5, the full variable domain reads EAGVVQSPRYKIIEKKQPVAFWCNPISGHNTLYWYLQNLGQGPELLIRYENEEAVDDSQLPKDRFSAERLKGVDSTLKIQPAELGDSAVYLCASSLRTATKETQYFGPGTRLLVL.

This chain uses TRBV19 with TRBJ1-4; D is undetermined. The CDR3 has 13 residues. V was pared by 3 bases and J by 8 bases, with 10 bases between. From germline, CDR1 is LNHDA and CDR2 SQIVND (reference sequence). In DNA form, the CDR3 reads TGTGCCAGTAGTATCCTCCTTGGCGAAAAACTGTTTTTT. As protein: CASSILLGEKLFF.

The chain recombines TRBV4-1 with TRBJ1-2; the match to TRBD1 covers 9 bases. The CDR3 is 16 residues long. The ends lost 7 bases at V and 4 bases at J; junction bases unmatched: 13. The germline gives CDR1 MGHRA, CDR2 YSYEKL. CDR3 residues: CASTISGTGIAYGYTF. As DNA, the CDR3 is TGCGCCAGCACCATTTCCGGGACAGGGATAGCCTATGGCTACACCTTC.